Reported below is one TCR beta chain. Study processing details: Estimated nucleated cell counts came from reference gene primer amplification. Using immunoSEQ multiplex PCR, the repertoire was profiled, and TCRdb retains in-frame clones only, with some absent. Clonal size and the V and J genes are those of that table, whereas D and trimming came from the DNA. The sample shows around 140,000 clones, roughly 80% of them seen only once. Germline V CDR1 and CDR2: LNHDA, SQIVND (reference sequence). V was trimmed by 3 bases and J by 7 bases, leaving 13 bases between them. The CDR3 contains 15 residues. The entry originates in a study of blood T cell repertoires in COVID-19. About the research overall: From the United States, Italy and Spain came samples of acute and convalescent COVID-19. Sources were T cells, B-cell-depleted T cells, or PBMCs; the material itself was cDNA or gDNA.

The chain couples TRBV19 to TRBJ1-6; TRBD1 is a possible D gene (5 bases). Sequences were obtained from peripheral blood. The sequence came from a man aged 70-80 years who had recovered from COVID-19. CDR3 sequence reads: CASSMAGPRNSPLHF. Here the CDR3 DNA reads TGTGCCAGTAGTATGGCGGGGCCGAGAAATTCACCCCTCCACTTT.